One sample yielded the 6 T cell receptor beta chains listed below, sequenced in a study of regulatory T cells in long-lasting Graves disease. Time point noted: newly diagnosed GD, antithyroid drugs for less than 3 months. Generation of the TCR library employed RNA extracted from PBMCs. TCR beta libraries were built with iRepertoire HTBI primers and Arm-PCR of CDR3 regions. Via MiXCR, TCRdb re-called the multiplex PCR reads, giving one row per CDR3 protein. The table lists roughly 420,000 distinct CDR3 sequences, about 16% of them singletons. Sequenced here: peripheral blood mononuclear cells (PBMCs), sampled at new diagnosis, from a patient treated with antithyroid drugs. The receptors originated from a female donor with Graves disease.

At least ten counts were recorded for this clonotype. In DNA form, the CDR3 reads TGTGCCAGCAGCCTCCACCATACAAGGACAGCACCCAATGAAAAACTGTTTTTT. Protein product: CASSLHHTRTAPNEKLFF. V and J are TRBV7-2 and TRBJ1-4, with D possibly TRBD1 on 6 matching bases. Trimming pared 5 bases from V and 5 bases from J, leaving 24 bases between. The germline CDR1 and CDR2 sequences are SGHTA and FQGNSA. CDR3 length: 18 residues.

The J gene is TRBJ1-1, the V gene TRBV20-1; D unclear. CDR3 length: 15 residues. Trimming pared 3 bases from V and 3 bases from J, leaving 17 bases between. The germline V gene has CDR1 DFQATT and CDR2 SNEGSKA (reference sequence). The CDR3 DNA follows: TGCAGTGCTAGGATTGATGGGGAGGCGGACACTGAAGCTTTCTTT. Amino acid sequence: CSARIDGEADTEAFF.

This clonotype was detected many times. The chain carries TRBV4-1 and TRBJ2-2, with D maybe TRBD2 (5 bases). The germline CDR1 and CDR2 sequences are MGHRA and YSYEKL. CDR3 length: 13 amino acids. With 4 bases removed from V and 6 bases from J, the gap between germline ends came to 9 bases. CDR3 sequence: CASSPTMAGELFF. The CDR3 DNA reads as TGCGCCAGCAGCCCGACTATGGCCGGGGAGCTGTTTTTT.

This clonotype occurred many times. CDR3 sequence reads: CASSKPGHPRSEQYF. The DNA of the CDR3 is TGTGCCAGCAGCAAACCGGGACACCCCCGATCCGAGCAGTACTTC. The rearrangement joins TRBV7-2 to TRBJ2-7, with D perhaps matching TRBD1 (6 bases). V lost 5 bases and J lost 6, with 20 bases in between. Germline V gene data show CDR1 as SGHTA and CDR2 as FQGNSA. The CDR3 spans 15 residues.

At least ten counts were recorded for this clonotype. This rearrangement joins TRBV5-1 to TRBJ2-1, with D possibly TRBD2 on 6 matching bases. CDR3 size: 17 residues. V lost 1 base and J lost 6, with 20 bases in between. CDR1 is SGHRS, CDR2 YFSETQ, per germline. In nucleotides, the CDR3 is TGCGCCAGCAGCTTGTCTTCGATAGGTTTTAGCGGCAATGAGCAGTTCTTC. Its protein is CASSLSSIGFSGNEQFF.

This clonotype was observed a handful of times. The CDR3 loop reads CSARGLLAEKYNEQFF. CDR3 nucleotides: TGCAGTGCTAGAGGCTTGCTAGCGGAAAAATACAATGAGCAGTTCTTC. The chain links TRBV20-1 to TRBJ2-1; TRBD2 matches 7 bases. CDR1 DFQATT and CDR2 SNEGSKA come from the germline V gene (reference sequence). This CDR3 spans 16 amino acids. Trimming removed 1 base from V and 4 bases from J; junction bases left unmatched: 10.